Here is one T cell receptor (beta chain) with its context. Its cognate antigen is unknown. One end of the junction is discordant with germline, which a read error may explain. Reverse transcription of all isolated RNA meant that expressed TCRB transcripts were sequenced. Some clones are missing from TCRdb's copy, which holds only in-frame ones; the method was immunoSEQ multiplex PCR. The sample contains more than 250,000 clones, roughly an eighth of which appear only once. The sample is drawn from a study of beta chain features in type 1 diabetes. Study observations and caveats: Type 1 diabetes patients had moderately but significantly shorter TCRB CDR3s in all four CD4+ subsets.

The CDR3 contains 15 residues. Per the germline V gene, CDR1 is SSHAT and CDR2 is FNYEAQ (reference sequence). The sequenced sample was naive CD4+ T cells from blood. The chain is built from TRBV7-7 and TRBJ2-5; 8 bases agree with TRBD2. This receptor was taken from a man aged 25 to 45 with type 1 diabetes. As DNA, the CDR3 is TGTGCTAGCAGCTTAGACCGGGGGGGAGGAGAGACCCAGTACTTC. It encodes CASSLDRGGGETQYF.